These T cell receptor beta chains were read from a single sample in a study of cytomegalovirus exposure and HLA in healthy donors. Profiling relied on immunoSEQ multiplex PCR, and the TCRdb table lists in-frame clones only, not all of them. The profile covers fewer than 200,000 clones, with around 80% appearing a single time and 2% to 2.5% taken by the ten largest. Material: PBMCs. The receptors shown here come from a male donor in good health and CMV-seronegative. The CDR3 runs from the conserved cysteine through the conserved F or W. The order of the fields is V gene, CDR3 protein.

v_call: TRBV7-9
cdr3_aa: CASSRGQGATNEKLFF

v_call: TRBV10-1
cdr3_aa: CASSEWQGLADTQYF

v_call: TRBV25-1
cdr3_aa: CASSPREDEQYF

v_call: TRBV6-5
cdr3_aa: CASRLAGGINEQFF

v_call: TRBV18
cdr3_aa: CASSPPGGEGQHF

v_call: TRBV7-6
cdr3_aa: CASSEFTLLASYNEQFF

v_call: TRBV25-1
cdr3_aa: CASSEPGGGNTIYF

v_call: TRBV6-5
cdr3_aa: CASSPHVNTEAFF

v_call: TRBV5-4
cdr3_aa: CASSLIGGGTEAFF

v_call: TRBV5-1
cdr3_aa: CASSSKQGSDGYTF